This T cell receptor beta chain was observed in a study of cytomegalovirus exposure and HLA in healthy donors. Worth noting for this clone: Its target is not known.

Germline V gene sequence: CDR1 KGHSH, CDR2 LQKENI. The ends lost 3 bases at V and 4 bases at J; junction bases unmatched: 8. The CDR3 is 16 amino acids. Use of 60 Vbeta and 13 Jbeta primers characterized the PCR. TCRdb's copy holds only in-frame clones and misses some; the assay was immunoSEQ multiplex PCR. Here the sample table reports 35,000 to 45,000 clones. The study, taken as a whole, reports: Confirmation in vitro established that a few CMV-associated chains were specific for CMV antigens.

Input material: PBMCs. The chain is built from TRBV18 and TRBJ2-5, with TRBD2 matching 10 bases. This clonotype was sampled from a male donor in good health and CMV-seronegative. The CDR3 here is CASSPQQRGGLETQYF. Here the CDR3 DNA reads TGTGCCAGCTCACCCCAGCAGCGGGGGGGCCTAGAGACCCAGTACTTC.